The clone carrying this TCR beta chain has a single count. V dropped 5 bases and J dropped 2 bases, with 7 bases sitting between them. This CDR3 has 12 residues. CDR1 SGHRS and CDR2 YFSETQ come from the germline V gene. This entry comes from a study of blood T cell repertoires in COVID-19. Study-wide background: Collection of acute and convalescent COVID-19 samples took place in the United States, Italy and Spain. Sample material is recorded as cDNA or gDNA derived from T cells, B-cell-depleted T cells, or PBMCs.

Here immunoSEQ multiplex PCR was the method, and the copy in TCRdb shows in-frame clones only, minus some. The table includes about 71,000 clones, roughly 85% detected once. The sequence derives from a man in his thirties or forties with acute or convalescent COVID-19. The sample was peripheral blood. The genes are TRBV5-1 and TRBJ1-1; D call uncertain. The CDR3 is CASRRTNTEAFF. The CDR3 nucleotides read TGCGCCAGCAGACGAACAAACACTGAAGCTTTCTTT. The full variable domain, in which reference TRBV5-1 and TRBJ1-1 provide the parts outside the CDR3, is KAGVTQTPRYLIKTRGQQVTLSCSPISGHRSVSWYQQTPGQGLQFLFEYFSETQRNKGNFPGRFSGRQFSNSRSEMNVSTLELGDSALYLCASRRTNTEAFFGQGTRLTVV.